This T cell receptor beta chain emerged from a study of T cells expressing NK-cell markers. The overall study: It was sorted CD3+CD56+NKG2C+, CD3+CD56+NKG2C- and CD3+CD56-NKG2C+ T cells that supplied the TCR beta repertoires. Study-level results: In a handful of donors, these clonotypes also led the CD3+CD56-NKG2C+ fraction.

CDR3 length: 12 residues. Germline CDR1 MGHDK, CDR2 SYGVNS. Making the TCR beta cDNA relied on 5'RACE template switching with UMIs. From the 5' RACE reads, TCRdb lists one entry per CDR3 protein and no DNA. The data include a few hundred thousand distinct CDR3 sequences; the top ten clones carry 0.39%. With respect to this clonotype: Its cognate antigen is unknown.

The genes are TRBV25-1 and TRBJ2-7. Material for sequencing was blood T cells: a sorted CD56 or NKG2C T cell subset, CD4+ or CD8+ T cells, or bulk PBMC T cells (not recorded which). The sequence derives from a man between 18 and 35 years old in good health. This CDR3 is CASSELGYEQYF.